The 21 T cell receptor beta chains reported below all come from one sample, sequenced in a study of T-cell reconstitution after alpha-beta-depleted transplantation in children. TCRbeta library construction was performed incorporating unique molecular identifiers. Using its own MiXCR run on the PCR reads, TCRdb lists one record per CDR3 protein. The sample carries just under 550,000 distinct CDR3 sequences, around 18% recorded once. This material consisted of PBMCs from the stem cell graft donor, taken from the stem cell graft. The receptors were sampled from a human donor who donated a stem cell graft to a child with acute lymphoblastic leukemia.

V and J are TRBV6-2 or TRBV6-3 and TRBJ2-1; 9 nucleotides line up with TRBD2. CDR1 is MNHEY and CDR2 is SVGEGT in the germline V gene. CDR3 length: 18 residues. J was trimmed by 2 bases and V by 0 bases; bases with no gene match: 8. CDR3: CASSYSTTAGGPYNEQFF. The CDR3 DNA follows: TGTGCCAGCAGTTACTCGACAACGGCGGGAGGGCCCTACAATGAGCAGTTCTTC.

This clonotype was observed a handful of times. J is TRBJ2-1 and V is TRBV7-6; D uncertain. This CDR3 region has 16 residues. Trimming took 4 bases from V and 4 from J, leaving 17 bases between them. Germline CDR1 and CDR2: SGHVS and FNYEAQ. The CDR3 nucleotides read TGTGCCAGCAGCTCTGGCGCCCTTGGCTGGTACAATGAGCAGTTCTTC. Translating gives CASSSGALGWYNEQFF.

This clonotype was seen only a few times. V and J are TRBV5-1 and TRBJ2-5, with D uncertain. The CDR3 sequence is 13 residues long. V lost 0 bases and J lost 5, with 8 bases in between. Germline V gives CDR1 SGHRS, CDR2 YFSETQ. As DNA, the CDR3 is TGCGCCAGCAGCTTGGTAGACGGGGAGACCCAGTACTTC. Its translation: CASSLVDGETQYF.

This clonotype was observed a handful of times. The rearrangement joins TRBV11-2 to TRBJ2-1; 7 positions match TRBD2. CDR3 length: 17 amino acids. Trimming cost V 0 bases and J 4 bases; bases outside gene matches: 9. The germline CDR1 and CDR2 sequences are SGHAT and FQNNGV. The CDR3, as DNA: TGTGCCAGCAGCTTAGATCCCCCCGCTAGCGGATACAATGAGCAGTTCTTC. Translating gives CASSLDPPASGYNEQFF. Variable domain in full (rest from reference TRBV11-2 and TRBJ2-1): EAGVAQSPRYKIIEKRQSVAFWCNPISGHATLYWYQQILGQGPKLLIQFQNNGVVDDSQLPKDRFSAERLKGVDSTLKIQPAKLEDSAVYLCASSLDPPASGYNEQFFGPGTRLTVL.

The gene calls are TRBV27 and TRBJ1-2; D gene unclear. CDR1 MNHEY and CDR2 SMNVEV come from the germline V gene (reference sequence). The V end was cut by 6 bases, the J end by 4 bases, with 15 bases between. The CDR3 covers 14 residues. The CDR3, as DNA: TGTGCCAGCAGCTATTCCCCTAAGCTCTATGGCTACACCTTC. This encodes CASSYSPKLYGYTF.

The gene calls are TRBV7-9 and TRBJ2-1; possible D gene TRBD2, 6 bases. CDR1 and CDR2 (germline): SEHNR, FQNEAQ (reference sequence). The V and J ends lost 3 bases and 15 bases respectively, with 18 bases between them. The CDR3 loop spans 13 amino acids. The CDR3 region has the DNA TGTGCCAGCAGCTTGACGACTAGTCTCTTGTGGTTCTTC. Amino acids: CASSLTTSLLWFF. The variable domain in full, completed from reference TRBV7-9 and TRBJ2-1, reads DTGVSQNPRHKITKRGQNVTFRCDPISEHNRLYWYRQTLGQGPEFLTYFQNEAQLEKSRLLSDRFSAERPKGSFSTLEIQRTEQGDSAMYLCASSLTTSLLWFFGPGTRLTVL.

This chain connects TRBV29-1 to TRBJ2-1; maybe TRBD2 (7 bases). This CDR3 spans 12 amino acids. V gave up 3 bases and J gave up 12 bases, with 15 bases separating them. Germline V gene data show CDR1 as SQVTM and CDR2 as ANQGSEA. CDR3 protein: CSVDHGGGGQFF. Written as DNA, the CDR3 is TGCAGCGTTGATCACGGGGGAGGGGGGCAGTTCTTC.

The chain combines TRBV5-1 with TRBJ1-1; D remains unclear. Germline V CDR1 and CDR2: SGHRS, YFSETQ. V lost 0 bases and J 8 bases, leaving 14 bases between the germline ends. CDR3 length equals 14 residues. The CDR3 loop reads CASSLEVRPAEAFF. The CDR3 DNA reads TGCGCCAGCAGCTTGGAAGTACGCCCAGCCGAAGCTTTCTTT. The entire variable domain, with the rest obtained from reference TRBV5-1 and TRBJ1-1, is as follows: KAGVTQTPRYLIKTRGQQVTLSCSPISGHRSVSWYQQTPGQGLQFLFEYFSETQRNKGNFPGRFSGRQFSNSRSEMNVSTLELGDSALYLCASSLEVRPAEAFFGQGTRLTVV.

There are a few counts of this clonotype. The chain is built from TRBV5-1 and TRBJ2-1; 13 nucleotides match TRBD2. V shed 8 bases, J shed 6 bases, and the junction held 11 bases outside the gene matches. The CDR3 is 16 amino acids. Germline CDR1 is SGHRS and CDR2 is YFSETQ. The CDR3 region is CASHPGTSGIPNEQFF. The DNA for the CDR3 is TGCGCCAGTCACCCCGGGACTAGCGGGATCCCCAATGAGCAGTTCTTC.

This clonotype appeared a few times. The chain combines TRBV4-2 with TRBJ2-5, with D possibly TRBD2 on 6 matching bases. This CDR3 has 17 residues. Looked up from germline, CDR1 is LGHNA and CDR2 is YNFKEQ. V was shortened by 3 bases and J by 7 bases, with 24 bases between the two germline ends. The CDR3 DNA sequence: TGTGCCAGCAGCCAGCAGGAAGCCTCACTGGGGGGTTGGACCCAGTACTTC. The encoded protein is CASSQQEASLGGWTQYF.

There are many counts of this clonotype. The V call is TRBV10-3, the J call TRBJ2-2; D remains unclear. This CDR3 is built from 13 residues. CDR1 ENHRY and CDR2 SYGVKD come from the germline V gene. V was clipped by 0 bases and J by 5 bases, with 4 bases between them. The CDR3 DNA is TGTGCCATCAGTGAGTCGTCGACCGGGGAGCTGTTTTTT. Residues: CAISESSTGELFF.

The V gene is TRBV29-1, the J gene TRBJ2-7; D is ambiguous. V was shortened by 3 bases and J by 0 bases, with 12 bases between the two germline ends. The germline V gene encodes CDR1 SQVTM and CDR2 ANQGSEA. The CDR3 has 14 residues. The CDR3 nucleotides are TGCAGCGTTGACGGCGTAGCCAGCTCCTACGAGCAGTACTTC. Protein product: CSVDGVASSYEQYF.

The CDR3 region is CASSLLAGGDVAKNIQYF. CDR3 DNA: TGTGCCAGCAGCTTGCTAGCGGGAGGGGATGTAGCCAAAAACATTCAGTACTTC. The chain combines TRBV5-6 with TRBJ2-4, with 12 bases matching TRBD2. CDR1 is SGHDT and CDR2 is YYEEEE in the germline V gene. The CDR3 is made up of 18 amino acids. V lost 1 base and J lost 0; bases outside the gene matches: 5.

This clonotype was recorded a few times. Here the CDR3 reads CASSHVGGTDLDEQYF. As DNA, the CDR3 is TGTGCCAGCAGTCACGTTGGGGGGACCGATCTAGACGAGCAGTACTTC. J is TRBJ2-7 and V is TRBV7-2; D possibly corresponds to TRBD2 (6 bases). Germline V gene sequence: CDR1 SGHTA, CDR2 FQGNSA. The CDR3 runs to 16 residues. Trimming pared 6 bases from V and 5 bases from J, leaving 23 bases between.

This clonotype was detected a few times. The chain links TRBV20-1 to TRBJ2-3, with D uncertain. Germline values: CDR1 DFQATT, CDR2 SNEGSKA (reference sequence). The CDR3 extends over 17 amino acids. Trimming shortened V by 2 bases and J by 0 bases, and 18 bases separated the two germline ends. CDR3: CSARSQYPRVSTDTQYF. Here the CDR3 DNA reads TGCAGTGCTAGATCACAGTATCCCAGAGTTAGCACAGATACGCAGTATTTT.

This clonotype was detected only a few times. The V and J genes are TRBV20-1 and TRBJ2-7, with D unclear. The CDR3 is 11 amino acids. The germline gives CDR1 DFQATT, CDR2 SNEGSKA (reference sequence). Trimming stripped 2 bases from V and 4 bases from J, with 6 bases between. This CDR3 reads CSARQEYEQYF. The CDR3 DNA sequence: TGCAGTGCTAGACAGGAGTACGAGCAGTACTTC.

This clonotype was seen more than once but under ten times. This sequence joins TRBV12-3 or TRBV12-4 and TRBJ1-5; no clear D. The CDR3 sequence is 13 residues long. The V end lost 6 bases, the J end lost 0 bases, and 6 bases lay between the germline ends. CDR3 sequence: CASRSYSNQPQHF. DNA for the CDR3: TGTGCCAGCAGATCGTATAGCAATCAGCCCCAGCATTTT.

In this sample, this clonotype turned up a few times. The rearrangement joins TRBV10-3 to TRBJ1-1, with D unclear. Deletions cut 3 bases from V and 0 bases from J, with 8 bases between. The CDR3 runs 14 residues. Germline V gene data show CDR1 as ENHRY and CDR2 as SYGVKD. The CDR3 is CAISEGQMNTEAFF. CDR3 sequence (DNA): TGTGCCATCAGTGAAGGGCAGATGAACACTGAAGCTTTCTTT.

This clonotype was observed a few times. This sequence joins TRBV7-9 and TRBJ2-5; 10 bases match TRBD2. The germline V gene has CDR1 SEHNR and CDR2 FQNEAQ (reference sequence). The CDR3 runs 16 residues. The trim removed 5 bases at V and 5 bases at J, leaving 11 bases unmatched. The CDR3 bases are TGTGCCAGCAGCGGATCTAGCGGGAGCTGGGACGAGACCCAGTACTTC. It is translated as CASSGSSGSWDETQYF.

This rearrangement joins TRBV27 to TRBJ2-7; unclear D gene. Germline-derived CDR1 and CDR2 are MNHEY and SMNVEV (reference sequence). Trimming left V 5 bases short and J 11 bases short, with 25 bases between. The CDR3 is made up of 15 amino acids. CDR3 nucleotides: TGTGCCAGCAGTCCGCGTTTGGGTACCCCTCAAAGCGAGTACTTC. As protein: CASSPRLGTPQSEYF.

V and J are TRBV7-2 and TRBJ2-7; 7 nucleotides agree with TRBD1. Germline V CDR1 and CDR2: SGHTA, FQGNSA. Losses at the gene ends were 1 base for V and 2 bases for J; bases not matched to a gene: 2. The CDR3 runs 14 residues. In DNA, the CDR3 is TGTGCCAGCAGCTTAGATGGGACAGCCTACGAGCAGTACTTC. It translates to CASSLDGTAYEQYF.